This T cell receptor beta chain was captured in a study of shared clonotypes between healthy human individuals. Profiled with immunoSEQ multiplex PCR; TCRdb holds only in-frame clones, not every one. The top ten clones hold about 0.52% of a sample with approximately 1,000,000 clones, around three quarters of them seen once. In this sample, this clone turned up a few times. This TCR was sampled from a man between 18 and 35 years old in good health. Some clones in this sample may be carry-over from other donors' samples. The sequenced sample consisted of memory CD4+ T cells from PBMCs. Subset of the sample: CD45RA-negative fraction.

CDR3 coding DNA: TGCGCCAGCAGCTTCCGGGACAGGGCTTCTAACTATGGCTACACCTTC. It codes for CASSFRDRASNYGYTF. The chain uses TRBV5-1 and TRBJ1-2; TRBD1 aligns across 9 bases. CDR3 size: 16 residues. Germline V gives CDR1 SGHRS, CDR2 YFSETQ. J gave up 0 bases and V 2 bases, and 5 bases lay outside the gene matches.